The present entry profiles one TCR beta chain with its context. Its cognate antigen is unknown. Construction of TCR beta libraries relied on iRepertoire HTBI primers and on Arm-PCR targeting CDR3 regions. TCRdb recomputed calls from the multiplex PCR reads with MiXCR, one row per CDR3 protein. The repertoire has roughly 420,000 distinct CDR3 sequences, around 15% of them found once; the top ten carry approximately 11%. This sample is drawn from a study of regulatory T cells in long-lasting Graves disease. Study-level points and caveats: TCR diversity was lower in persistent Graves' patients (versus newly diagnosed ones).

Stated time point: newly diagnosed GD, antithyroid drugs for less than 3 months. Making the TCR library involved RNA that had been extracted from PBMCs. This sample also appeared in a second study, on T cells in Graves' hyperthyroidism and ophthalmopathy.

Specimen: peripheral blood mononuclear cells (PBMCs), collected at new diagnosis, from a patient treated with antithyroid drugs. The clonotype comes from a woman aged 30 to 39 with Graves disease.

The CDR3 loop reads CASSVRRDRNSPLHF. CDR3 sequence (DNA): TGTGCCAGCAGTGTGCGCCGGGACCGTAATTCACCCCTCCACTTT. The chain couples TRBV27 to TRBJ1-6; D possibly corresponds to TRBD1 (5 bases). The germline CDR1 and CDR2 sequences are MNHEY and SMNVEV (reference sequence). The CDR3 consists of 15 residues. V was cut by 5 bases and J by 6 bases, with 14 bases left in between.